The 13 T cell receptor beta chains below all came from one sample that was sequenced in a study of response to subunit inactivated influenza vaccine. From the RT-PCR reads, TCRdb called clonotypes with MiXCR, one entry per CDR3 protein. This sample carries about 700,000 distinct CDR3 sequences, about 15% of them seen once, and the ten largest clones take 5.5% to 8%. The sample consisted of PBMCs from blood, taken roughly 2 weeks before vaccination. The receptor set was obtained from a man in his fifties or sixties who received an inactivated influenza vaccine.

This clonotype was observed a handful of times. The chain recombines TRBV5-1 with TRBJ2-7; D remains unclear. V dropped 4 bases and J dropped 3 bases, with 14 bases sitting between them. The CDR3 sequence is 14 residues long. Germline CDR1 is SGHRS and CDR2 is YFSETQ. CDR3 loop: CASSPLGADYEQYF. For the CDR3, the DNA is TGCGCCAGCAGCCCCCTAGGCGCCGACTACGAGCAGTACTTC.

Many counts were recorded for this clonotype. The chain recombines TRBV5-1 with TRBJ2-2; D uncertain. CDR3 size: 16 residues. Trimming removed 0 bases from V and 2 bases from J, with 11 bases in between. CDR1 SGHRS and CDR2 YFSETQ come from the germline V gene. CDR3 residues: CASSLGSVPNTGELFF. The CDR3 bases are TGCGCCAGCAGCTTGGGCAGCGTACCCAACACCGGGGAGCTGTTTTTT. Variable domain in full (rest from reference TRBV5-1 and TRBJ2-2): KAGVTQTPRYLIKTRGQQVTLSCSPISGHRSVSWYQQTPGQGLQFLFEYFSETQRNKGNFPGRFSGRQFSNSRSEMNVSTLELGDSALYLCASSLGSVPNTGELFFGEGSRLTVL.

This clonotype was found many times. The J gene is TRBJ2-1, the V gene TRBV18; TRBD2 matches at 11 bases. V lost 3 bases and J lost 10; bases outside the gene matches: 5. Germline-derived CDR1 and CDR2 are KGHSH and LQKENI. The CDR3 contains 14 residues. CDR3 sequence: CASSPRLAGGEQFF. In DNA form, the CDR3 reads TGTGCCAGCTCACCTCGCCTAGCGGGAGGAGAGCAGTTCTTC.

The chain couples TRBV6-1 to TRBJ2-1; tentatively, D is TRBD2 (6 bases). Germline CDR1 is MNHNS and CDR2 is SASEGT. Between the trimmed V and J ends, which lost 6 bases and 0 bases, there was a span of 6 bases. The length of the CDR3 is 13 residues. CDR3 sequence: CASRTSSYNEQFF. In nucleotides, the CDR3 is TGTGCCAGCAGGACTAGCTCCTACAATGAGCAGTTCTTC.

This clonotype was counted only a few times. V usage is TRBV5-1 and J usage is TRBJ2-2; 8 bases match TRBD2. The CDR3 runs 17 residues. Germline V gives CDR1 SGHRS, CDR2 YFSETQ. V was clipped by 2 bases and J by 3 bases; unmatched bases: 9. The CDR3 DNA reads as TGCGCCAGCAGCTTTTCGGAGCGGGGGCCTGACACCGGGGAGCTGTTTTTT. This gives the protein CASSFSERGPDTGELFF.

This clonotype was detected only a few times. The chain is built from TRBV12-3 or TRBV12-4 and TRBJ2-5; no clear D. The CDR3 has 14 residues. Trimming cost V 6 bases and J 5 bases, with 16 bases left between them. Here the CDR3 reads CASRTTRRSETQYF. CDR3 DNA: TGTGCCAGCAGGACGACAAGAAGGAGTGAGACCCAGTACTTC.

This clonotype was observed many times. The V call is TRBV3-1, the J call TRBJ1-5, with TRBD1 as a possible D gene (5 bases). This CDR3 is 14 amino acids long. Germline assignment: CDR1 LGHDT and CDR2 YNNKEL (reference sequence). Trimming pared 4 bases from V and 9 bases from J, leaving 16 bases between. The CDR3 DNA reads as TGTGCCAGCAGCCTGGGGACTGGCCGGCGGCCCCAGCATTTT. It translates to CASSLGTGRRPQHF.

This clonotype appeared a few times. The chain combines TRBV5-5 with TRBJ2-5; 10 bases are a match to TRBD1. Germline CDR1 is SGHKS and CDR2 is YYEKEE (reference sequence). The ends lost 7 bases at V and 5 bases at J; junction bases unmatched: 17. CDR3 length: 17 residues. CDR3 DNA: TGTGCCAGCGGTTCACCCCATGGACAGGGGGTTGGTGAGACCCAGTACTTC. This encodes CASGSPHGQGVGETQYF.

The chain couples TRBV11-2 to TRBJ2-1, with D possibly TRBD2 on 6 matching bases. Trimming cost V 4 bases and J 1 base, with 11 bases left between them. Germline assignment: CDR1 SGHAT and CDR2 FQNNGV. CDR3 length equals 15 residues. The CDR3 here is CASSSSRGSYNEQFF. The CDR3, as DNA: TGTGCCAGCAGCTCCTCCCGGGGGTCCTACAATGAGCAGTTCTTC.

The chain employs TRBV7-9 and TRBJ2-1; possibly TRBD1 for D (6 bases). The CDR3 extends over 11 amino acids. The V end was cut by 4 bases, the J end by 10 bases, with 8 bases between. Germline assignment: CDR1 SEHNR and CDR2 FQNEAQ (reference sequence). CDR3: CASSSDREQFF. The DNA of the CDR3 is TGTGCCAGCAGCTCCGACAGGGAGCAGTTCTTC.

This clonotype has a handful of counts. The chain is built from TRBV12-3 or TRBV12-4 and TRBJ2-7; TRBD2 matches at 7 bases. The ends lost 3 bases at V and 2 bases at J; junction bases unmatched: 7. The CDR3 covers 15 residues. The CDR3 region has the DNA TGTGCCAGCAGTTTTCAGGGAGGGGTCGCCTACGAGCAGTACTTC. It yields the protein CASSFQGGVAYEQYF.

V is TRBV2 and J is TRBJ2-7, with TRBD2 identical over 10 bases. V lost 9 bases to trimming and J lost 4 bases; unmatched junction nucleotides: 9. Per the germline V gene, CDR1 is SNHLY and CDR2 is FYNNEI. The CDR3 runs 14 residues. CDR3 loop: CASRSGRAVYEQYF. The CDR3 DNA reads TGTGCCAGTAGGAGCGGGAGGGCCGTTTACGAGCAGTACTTC.

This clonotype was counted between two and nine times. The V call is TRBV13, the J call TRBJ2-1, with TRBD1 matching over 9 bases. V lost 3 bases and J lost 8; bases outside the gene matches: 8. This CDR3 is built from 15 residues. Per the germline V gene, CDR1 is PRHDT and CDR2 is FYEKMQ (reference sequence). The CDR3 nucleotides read TGTGCCAGCAGCTTCGGGGGACAGGGTTTCCATGAGCAGTTCTTC. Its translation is CASSFGGQGFHEQFF.